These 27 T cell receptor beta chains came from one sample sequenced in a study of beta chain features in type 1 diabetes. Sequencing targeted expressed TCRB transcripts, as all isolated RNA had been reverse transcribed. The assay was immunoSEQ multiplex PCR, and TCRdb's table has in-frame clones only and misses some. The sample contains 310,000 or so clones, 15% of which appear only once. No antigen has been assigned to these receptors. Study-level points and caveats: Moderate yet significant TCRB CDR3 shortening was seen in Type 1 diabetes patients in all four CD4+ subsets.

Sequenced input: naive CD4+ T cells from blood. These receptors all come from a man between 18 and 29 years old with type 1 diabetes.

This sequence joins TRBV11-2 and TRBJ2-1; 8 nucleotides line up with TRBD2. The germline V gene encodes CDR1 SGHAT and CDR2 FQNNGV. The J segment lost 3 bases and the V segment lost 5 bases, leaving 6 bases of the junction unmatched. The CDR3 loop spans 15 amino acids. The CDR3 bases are TGTGCCAGCAGCACTCTTAGCGGGGACTACAATGAGCAGTTCTTC. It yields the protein CASSTLSGDYNEQFF.

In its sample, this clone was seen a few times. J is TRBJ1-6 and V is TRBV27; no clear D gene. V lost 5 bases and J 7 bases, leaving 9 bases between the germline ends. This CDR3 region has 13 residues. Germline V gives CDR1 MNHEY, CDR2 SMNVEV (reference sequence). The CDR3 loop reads CASSTFGNSPLHF. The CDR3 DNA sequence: TGTGCCAGCAGTACTTTCGGGAATTCACCCCTCCACTTT.

CDR3 in amino acids: CASSLTGDQPQHF. CDR3 sequence (DNA): TGCGCCAGCAGCCTGACAGGGGATCAGCCCCAGCATTTT. This sequence joins TRBV5-1 and TRBJ1-5; 8 bases agree with TRBD1. The V gene end was trimmed by 4 bases and the J gene end by 5 bases; junction bases not matched to a gene: 2. The CDR3 has 13 amino acids. Germline V CDR1 and CDR2: SGHRS, YFSETQ.

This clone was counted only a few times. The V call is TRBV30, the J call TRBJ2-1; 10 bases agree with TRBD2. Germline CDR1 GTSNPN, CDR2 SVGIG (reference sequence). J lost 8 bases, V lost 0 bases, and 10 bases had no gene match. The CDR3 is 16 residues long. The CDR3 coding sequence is TGTGCCTGGAGTGTTAAGAGCGGGGGGGCCATGGATGAGCAGTTCTTC. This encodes CAWSVKSGGAMDEQFF.

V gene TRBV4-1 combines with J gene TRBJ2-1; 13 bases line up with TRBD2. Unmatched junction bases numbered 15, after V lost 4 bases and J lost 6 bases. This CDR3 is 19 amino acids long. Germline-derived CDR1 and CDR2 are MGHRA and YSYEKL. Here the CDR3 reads CASSPPGTSGVFGRNEQFF. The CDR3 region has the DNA TGCGCCAGCAGCCCGCCCGGGACTAGCGGGGTTTTCGGTCGCAATGAGCAGTTCTTC.

The CDR3 loop is CASSSDRGETQYF. As DNA, the CDR3 is TGTGCCAGCAGCTCGGACAGGGGGGAGACCCAGTACTTC. The rearrangement links TRBV7-2 to TRBJ2-5, with 10 bases that match TRBD1. CDR1 and CDR2 from the germline V gene are SGHTA and FQGNSA. CDR3 length: 13 amino acids. Unmatched junction bases numbered 1, after V lost 4 bases and J lost 5 bases.

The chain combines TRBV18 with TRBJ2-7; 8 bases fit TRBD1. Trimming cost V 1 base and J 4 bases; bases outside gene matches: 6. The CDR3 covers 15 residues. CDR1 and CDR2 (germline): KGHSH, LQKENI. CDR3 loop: CASSPRTGTGYEQYF. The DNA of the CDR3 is TGTGCCAGCTCACCACGGACAGGGACGGGGTACGAGCAGTACTTC.

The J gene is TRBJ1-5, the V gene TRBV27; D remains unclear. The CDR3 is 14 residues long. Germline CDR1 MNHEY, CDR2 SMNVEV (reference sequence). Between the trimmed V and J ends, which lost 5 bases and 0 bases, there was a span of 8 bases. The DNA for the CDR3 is TGTGCCAGCAGTGGAGGGAATAGCAATCAGCCCCAGCATTTT. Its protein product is CASSGGNSNQPQHF.

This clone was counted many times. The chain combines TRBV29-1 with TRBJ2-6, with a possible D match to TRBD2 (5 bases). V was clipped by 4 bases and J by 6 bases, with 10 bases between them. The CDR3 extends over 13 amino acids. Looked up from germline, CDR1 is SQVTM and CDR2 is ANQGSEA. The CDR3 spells CSVAGLVANVLTF. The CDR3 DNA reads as TGCAGCGTTGCGGGATTAGTGGCCAACGTCCTGACTTTC.

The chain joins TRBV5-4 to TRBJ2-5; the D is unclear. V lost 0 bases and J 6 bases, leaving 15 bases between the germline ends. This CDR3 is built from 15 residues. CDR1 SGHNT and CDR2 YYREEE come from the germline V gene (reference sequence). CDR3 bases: TGTGCCAGCAGCTTGGCATCGGCTAGTAGAAAGACCCAGTACTTC. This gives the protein CASSLASASRKTQYF.

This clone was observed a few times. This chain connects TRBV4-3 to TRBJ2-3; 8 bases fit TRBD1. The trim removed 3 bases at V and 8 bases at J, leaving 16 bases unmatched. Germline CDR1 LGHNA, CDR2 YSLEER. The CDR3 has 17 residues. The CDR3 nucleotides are TGCGCCAGCAGCCAGACTCGGACAGGGTATAGACGAGGTACGCAGTATTTT. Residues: CASSQTRTGYRRGTQYF.

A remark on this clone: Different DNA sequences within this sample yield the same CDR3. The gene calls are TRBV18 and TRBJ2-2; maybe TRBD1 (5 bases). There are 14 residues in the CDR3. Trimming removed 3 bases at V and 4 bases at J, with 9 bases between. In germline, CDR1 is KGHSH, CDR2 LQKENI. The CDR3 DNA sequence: TGTGCCAGCTCACCGCGCCAGGGCACCGGGGAGCTGTTTTTT. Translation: CASSPRQGTGELFF.

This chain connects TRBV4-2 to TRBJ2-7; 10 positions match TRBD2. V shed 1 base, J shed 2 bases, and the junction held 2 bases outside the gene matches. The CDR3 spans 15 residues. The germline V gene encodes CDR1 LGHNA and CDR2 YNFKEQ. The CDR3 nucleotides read TGTGCCAGCAGCCAAGGGCTAGCGGGGGCCTACGAGCAGTACTTC. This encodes CASSQGLAGAYEQYF.

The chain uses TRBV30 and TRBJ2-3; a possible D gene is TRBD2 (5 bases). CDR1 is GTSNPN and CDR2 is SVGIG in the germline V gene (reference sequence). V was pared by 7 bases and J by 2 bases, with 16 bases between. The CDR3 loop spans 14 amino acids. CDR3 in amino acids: CASSPGSSTDTQYF. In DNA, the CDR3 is TGTGCCTCCTCCCCGGGGAGTTCCACAGATACGCAGTATTTT.

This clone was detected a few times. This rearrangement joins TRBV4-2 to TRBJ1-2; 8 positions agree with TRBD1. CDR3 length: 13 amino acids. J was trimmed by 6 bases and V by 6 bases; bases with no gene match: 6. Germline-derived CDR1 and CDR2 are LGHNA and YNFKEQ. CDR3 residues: CASRRQGMDGYTF. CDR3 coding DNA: TGTGCCAGCAGACGACAGGGGATGGATGGCTACACCTTC.

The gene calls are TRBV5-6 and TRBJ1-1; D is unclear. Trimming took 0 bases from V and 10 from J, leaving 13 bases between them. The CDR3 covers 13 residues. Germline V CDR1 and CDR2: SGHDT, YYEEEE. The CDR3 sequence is CASSLVTPGGAFF. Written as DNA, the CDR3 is TGTGCCAGCAGCTTGGTGACACCCGGAGGAGCTTTCTTT.

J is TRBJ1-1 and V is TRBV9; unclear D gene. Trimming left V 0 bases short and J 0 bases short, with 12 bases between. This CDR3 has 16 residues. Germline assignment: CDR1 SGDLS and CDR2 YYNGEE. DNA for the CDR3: TGTGCCAGCAGCGTAGAAAGTAGGAGGGTGAACACTGAAGCTTTCTTT. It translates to CASSVESRRVNTEAFF.

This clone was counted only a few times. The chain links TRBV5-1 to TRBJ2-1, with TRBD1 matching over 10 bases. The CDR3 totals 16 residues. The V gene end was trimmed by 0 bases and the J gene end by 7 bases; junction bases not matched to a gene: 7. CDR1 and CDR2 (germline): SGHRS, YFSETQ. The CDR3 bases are TGCGCCAGCAGCTTGGCCGCGACAGGGGGCTTAAATGAGCAGTTCTTC. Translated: CASSLAATGGLNEQFF.

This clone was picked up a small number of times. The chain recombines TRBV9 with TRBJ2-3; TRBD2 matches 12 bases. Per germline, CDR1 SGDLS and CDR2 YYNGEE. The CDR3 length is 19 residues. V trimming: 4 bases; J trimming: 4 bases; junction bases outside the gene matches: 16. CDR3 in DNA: TGTGCCAGCAGCCCCCGGGCTAGCGGGAGGGCCGTGTCCCCAGATACGCAGTATTTT. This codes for CASSPRASGRAVSPDTQYF. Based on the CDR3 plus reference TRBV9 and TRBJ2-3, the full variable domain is DSGVTQTPKHLITATGQRVTLRCSPRSGDLSVYWYQQSLDQGLQFLIQYYNGEERAKGNILERFSAQQFPDLHSELNLSSLELGDSALYFCASSPRASGRAVSPDTQYFGPGTRLTVL.

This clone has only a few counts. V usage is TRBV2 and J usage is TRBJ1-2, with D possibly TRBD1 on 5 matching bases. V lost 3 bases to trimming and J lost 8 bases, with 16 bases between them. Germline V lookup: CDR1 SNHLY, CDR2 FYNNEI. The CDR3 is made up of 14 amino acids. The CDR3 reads CASSDFGQGKGYTF. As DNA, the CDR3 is TGTGCCAGCAGTGACTTTGGGCAGGGAAAAGGCTACACCTTC.

CDR3 sequence (DNA): TGTGCCTGGAGTGACAATTACAATGAGCAGTTCTTC. Residues: CAWSDNYNEQFF. The chain combines TRBV30 with TRBJ2-1; D ambiguous. Per germline, CDR1 GTSNPN and CDR2 SVGIG (reference sequence). V dropped 1 base and J dropped 4 bases, with 5 bases sitting between them. CDR3 size: 12 residues.

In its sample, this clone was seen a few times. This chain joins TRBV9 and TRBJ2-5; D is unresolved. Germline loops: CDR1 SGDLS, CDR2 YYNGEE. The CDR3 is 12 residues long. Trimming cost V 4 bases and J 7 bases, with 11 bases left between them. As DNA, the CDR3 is TGTGCCAGCAGCCCCCCTTTCGGGACCCAGTACTTC. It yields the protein CASSPPFGTQYF.

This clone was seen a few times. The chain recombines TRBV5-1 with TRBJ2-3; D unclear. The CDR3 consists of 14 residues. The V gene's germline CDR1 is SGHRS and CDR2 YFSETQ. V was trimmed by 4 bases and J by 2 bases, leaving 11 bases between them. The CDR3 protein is CASSLSLNTDTQYF. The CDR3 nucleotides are TGCGCCAGCAGCCTTTCCCTTAACACAGATACGCAGTATTTT.

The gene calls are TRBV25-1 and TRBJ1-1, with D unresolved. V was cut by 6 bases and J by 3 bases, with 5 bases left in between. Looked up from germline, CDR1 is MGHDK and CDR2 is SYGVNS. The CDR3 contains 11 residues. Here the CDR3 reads CASRRDTEAFF. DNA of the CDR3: TGTGCCAGCAGGCGGGACACTGAAGCTTTCTTT.

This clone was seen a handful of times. The CDR3 DNA is TGTGCCAGCAGTTTCCAGGACAGGTACACTGAAGCTTTCTTT. Its translation is CASSFQDRYTEAFF. This sequence joins TRBV6-6 and TRBJ1-1, with TRBD1 matching 7 bases. With 4 bases clipped from V and 3 bases from J, the junction kept 5 bases outside the gene matches. The CDR3 extends over 14 amino acids. Germline V gene data show CDR1 as MNHNY and CDR2 as SVGAGI (reference sequence).

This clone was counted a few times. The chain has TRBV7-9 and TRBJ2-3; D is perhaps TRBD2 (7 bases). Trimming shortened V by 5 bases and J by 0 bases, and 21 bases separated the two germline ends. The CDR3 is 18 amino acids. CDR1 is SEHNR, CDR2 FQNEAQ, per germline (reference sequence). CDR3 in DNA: TGTGCCAGCAGCCCCCAGCGGGATCACAGGGCCAGCACAGATACGCAGTATTTT. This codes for CASSPQRDHRASTDTQYF.

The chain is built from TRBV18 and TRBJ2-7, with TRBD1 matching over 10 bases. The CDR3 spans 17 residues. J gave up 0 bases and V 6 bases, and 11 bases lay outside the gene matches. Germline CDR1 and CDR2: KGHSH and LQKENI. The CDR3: CASSAGTGDRNSYEQYF. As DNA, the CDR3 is TGTGCCAGCTCGGCCGGGACAGGGGACAGGAACTCCTACGAGCAGTACTTC.